Detailed here is one T cell receptor (beta chain). These data are taken from a study of blood T cell repertoires in COVID-19. For the study at large: Spain, Italy and the United States supplied samples that represented acute and convalescent COVID-19. From T cells, B-cell-depleted T cells, or PBMCs came the material, which was cDNA or gDNA.

As processed by the authors: Reference gene primer amplification yielded estimated nucleated cell counts. The data were produced by immunoSEQ multiplex PCR, yet TCRdb's version contains in-frame clones alone and is incomplete. D and trimming come from the DNA, and the V and J calls and clone size come from that table. The table includes about 210,000 clones, around 84% detected once. J gave up 5 bases and V 6 bases, and 5 bases lay outside the gene matches. CDR1 and CDR2 from the germline V gene are SNHLY and FYNNEI. This CDR3 is built from 15 residues. Sequencing input: peripheral blood. This clonotype was obtained from a human donor in a cohort sampled during active COVID-19. This sequence joins TRBV2 and TRBJ1-6; 9 nucleotides align to TRBD1. As DNA, the CDR3 is TGTGCCAGCAGGAGGGGACAGGGAAATAATTCACCCCTCCACTTT. Its protein is CASRRGQGNNSPLHF.